This T cell receptor beta chain is drawn from a study of T cell responses to AZD1222 COVID-19 vaccine. Study-wide results and caveats: AZD1222 recipients seropositive at baseline numbered only six or seven.

J lost 5 bases, V lost 0 bases, and 7 bases had no gene match. CDR1 and CDR2 from the germline V gene are KGHSH and LQKENI. This CDR3 spans 16 amino acids. In the case of this clone: Its antigen remains unknown.

Sequencing was performed with immunoSEQ multiplex PCR; in TCRdb, only in-frame clones are kept and a portion is missing. Among fewer than 200,000 clones, around 87% were seen once, and the ten largest hold 4% to 5.5%. The sequences come from peripheral blood, collected 28 days after the second AZD1222 dose. The chain links TRBV18 to TRBJ1-5; 7 bases match TRBD1. This TCR came from an adult who received the AZD1222 COVID-19 vaccine. CDR3 coding DNA: TGTGCCAGCTCACCACCTCTGGGGCAGGGGGATCAGCCCCAGCATTTT. Translating gives CASSPPLGQGDQPQHF.